This TCR beta chain stems from a study of T cells after yellow fever vaccination (dated by TCRdb to the late 2010s). Some background on the complete study: Libraries from fractions with low cell numbers were prepared with the SMART-Seq v4 Ultra Low Input RNA kit. To follow T-cell clones before and after primary and booster YFV17D yellow fever vaccination, bulk TCR alpha and beta repertoires were sequenced over time. Two healthy male donors, one aged 18 to 30 and one aged 30 to 40 years, made up the cohort. Blood was collected at multiple timepoints before and after primary and secondary immunization, and bulk PBMC replicates and cell subsets were isolated. On the study overall, not on this receptor specifically: Compared with the primary T-cell response, the secondary T-cell response was weaker but faster, peaking on day 5 rather than day 15. The study included only a couple of donors, which limits how far the findings can be generalized. Computational filtering was needed because FACS-sorted repertoires could contain abundant contaminating clonotypes from the bulk population. After the booster, most of the clones that had expanded following primary vaccination were detected again (approximately 96% of CD4 and 85% to 90% of CD8), which suggests that memory was broadly maintained. A small fraction of clonotypes showed up in both the CD4 and CD8 compartments, probably as a result of convergent recombination.

This clonotype was seen repeatedly, ten times or more. Its specific antigen is unknown. No base-level quality is on record; no much larger clone is a single base apart. Per the publication, the treatment or condition label means: live attenuated yellow fever vaccine strain. At each blood-draw timepoint, two biological replicates of bulk PBMCs were obtained. PBMCs were isolated from peripheral blood using a standard Ficoll-Paque protocol. TriZol was used to extract RNA from bulk PBMCs, from CD4 and CD8 fractions, and from dextramer-positive and dextramer-negative fractions. The junction shows trimming of 7 bases on V and 5 bases on J, plus 16 bases between the germline ends. The germline V gene (reference sequence) gives CDR1 as SEHNR and CDR2 as FQNEAQ. The CDR3 sequence holds 14 residues, the cysteine and phenylalanine included. The entry retains the CDR3 DNA only, 42 bases that are in frame from base 1.

TCR cDNA was synthesized by 5'RACE template switching, through which a universal primer site and unique molecular identifiers were introduced. Priming for cDNA synthesis came from both the TCR alpha and TCR beta constant segments. Two PCR steps were used to amplify libraries, with sample barcodes and sequencing adapters being added in the second step. Libraries were sequenced on Illumina HiSeq 2500 (2x100 bp) or NovaSeq (2x150 bp). Processing in the source paper ran as follows. MIGEC handled demultiplexing of reads and collapsing into UMI consensus sequences, while MiXCR performed V(D)J alignment. Vaccine-responding clonotypes were defined with edgeR using replicate PBMC samples, requiring FDR below 0.01 and a log2 fold change above 5 up to day 15. CD4 or CD8 identity was assigned to each bulk clonotype according to whether the clonotype was present at higher abundance in the sequenced CD4 repertoire or the sequenced CD8 repertoire. TCRdb itself trimmed the public reads at Q25 with fastp, ran MiXCR and retained productive beta chains. Rows with a matching CDR3 protein are joined into one entry that keeps the most common DNA and genes. The authors' filters were not applied to this entry. This sample gives a few hundred thousand distinct CDR3 sequences in total; about a sixth of them show up just once. In total, the top ten clones hold roughly 17% of the sample.

The chain links TRBV7-9 with TRBJ2-3, with TRBD2 perhaps the D gene, on 5 matching bases. The sample was PBMCs, taken 5 days after the first yellow fever vaccination. This sequence originates from a man aged 18-30 years who received the YFV17D yellow fever vaccine. CDR3 loop: CASTGGPLGDTQYF. DNA sequence: TGTGCCAGCACCGGAGGCCCTCTGGGAGATACGCAGTATTTT.